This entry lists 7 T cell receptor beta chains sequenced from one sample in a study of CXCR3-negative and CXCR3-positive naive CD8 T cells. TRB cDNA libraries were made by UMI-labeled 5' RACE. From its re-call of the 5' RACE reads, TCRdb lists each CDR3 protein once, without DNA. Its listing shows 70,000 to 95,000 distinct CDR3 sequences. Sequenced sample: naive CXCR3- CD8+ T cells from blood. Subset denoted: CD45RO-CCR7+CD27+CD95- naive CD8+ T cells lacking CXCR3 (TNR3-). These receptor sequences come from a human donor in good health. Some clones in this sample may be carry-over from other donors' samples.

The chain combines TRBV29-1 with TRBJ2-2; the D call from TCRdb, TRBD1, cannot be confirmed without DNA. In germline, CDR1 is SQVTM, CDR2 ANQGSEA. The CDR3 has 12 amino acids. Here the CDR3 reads CSAGGYTGELFF.

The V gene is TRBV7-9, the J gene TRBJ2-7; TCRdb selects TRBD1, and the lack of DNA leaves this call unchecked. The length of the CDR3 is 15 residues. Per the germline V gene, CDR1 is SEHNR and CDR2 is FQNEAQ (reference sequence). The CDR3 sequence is CASSLLAGAQYEQYF.

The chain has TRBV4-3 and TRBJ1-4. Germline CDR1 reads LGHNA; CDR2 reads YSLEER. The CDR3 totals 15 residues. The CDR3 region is CASSQDRGGNEKLFF.

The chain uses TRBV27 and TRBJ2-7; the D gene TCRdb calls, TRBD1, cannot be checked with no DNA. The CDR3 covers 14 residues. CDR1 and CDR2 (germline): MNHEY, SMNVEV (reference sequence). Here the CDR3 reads CASSFGTPVSEQYF.

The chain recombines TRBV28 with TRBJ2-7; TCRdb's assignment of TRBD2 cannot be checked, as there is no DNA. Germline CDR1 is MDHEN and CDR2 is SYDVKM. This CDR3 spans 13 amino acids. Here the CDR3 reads CASSKGQAYEQYF.

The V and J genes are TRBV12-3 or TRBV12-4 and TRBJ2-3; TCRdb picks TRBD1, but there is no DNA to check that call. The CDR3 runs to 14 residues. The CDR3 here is CASRPPDSTDTQYF.

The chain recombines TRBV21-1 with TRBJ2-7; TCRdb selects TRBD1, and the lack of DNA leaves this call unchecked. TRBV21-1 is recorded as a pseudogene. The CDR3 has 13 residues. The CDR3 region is CASKGGPSYEQYF.